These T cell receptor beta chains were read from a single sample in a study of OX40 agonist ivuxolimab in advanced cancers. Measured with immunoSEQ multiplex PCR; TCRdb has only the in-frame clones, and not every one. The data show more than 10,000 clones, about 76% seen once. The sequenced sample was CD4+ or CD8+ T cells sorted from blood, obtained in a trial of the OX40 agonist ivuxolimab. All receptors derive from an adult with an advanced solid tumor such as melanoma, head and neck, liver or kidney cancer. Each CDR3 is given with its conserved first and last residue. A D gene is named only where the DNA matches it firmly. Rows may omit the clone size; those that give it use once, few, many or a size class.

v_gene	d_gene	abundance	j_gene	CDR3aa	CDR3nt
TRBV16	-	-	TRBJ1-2	CASSHSADGYTF	TGTGCCAGCAGCCACTCGGCGGATGGCTACACCTTC
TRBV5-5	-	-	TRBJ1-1	CASSQDWDNTEAFF	TGTGCCAGCAGCCAAGATTGGGATAACACTGAAGCTTTCTTT
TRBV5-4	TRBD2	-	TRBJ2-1	CASSWTSHEQFF	TGTGCCAGCAGCTGGACTAGTCATGAGCAGTTCTTC
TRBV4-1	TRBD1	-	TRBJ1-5	CASSQVGQGYQPQHF	TGCGCCAGCAGCCAAGTAGGACAGGGTTATCAGCCCCAGCATTTT
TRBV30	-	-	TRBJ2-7	CAWSGLAGTYEQYF	TGTGCCTGGAGTGGACTCGCAGGGACCTACGAGCAGTACTTC
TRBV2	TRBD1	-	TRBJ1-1	CASGQGTDTEAFF	TGTGCCAGCGGACAGGGAACTGACACTGAAGCTTTCTTT
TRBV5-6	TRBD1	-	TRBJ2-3	CASSPQGAPDTQYF	TGTGCCAGCAGCCCGCAGGGGGCCCCAGATACGCAGTATTTT
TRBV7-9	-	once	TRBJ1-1	CAGRPGTPEAFF	TGTGCCGGGAGGCCGGGTACTCCTGAAGCTTTCTTT
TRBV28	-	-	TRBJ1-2	CASSLSRGITIYGYTF	TGTGCCAGCAGTTTGAGCAGGGGAATTACCATCTATGGCTACACCTTC
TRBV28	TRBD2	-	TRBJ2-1	CASSRSGGRVYGNEQFF	TGTGCCAGCAGTCGTTCCGGCGGGAGGGTCTATGGCAATGAGCAGTTCTTC
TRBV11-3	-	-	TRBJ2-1	CASLPALPGYEQFF	TGTGCCAGCCTCCCCGCACTTCCGGGGTATGAGCAGTTCTTC
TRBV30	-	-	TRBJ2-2	CAWSVLGDTGELFF	TGTGCCTGGAGTGTTTTGGGGGACACCGGGGAGCTGTTTTTT
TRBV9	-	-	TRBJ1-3	CASSASSVSGNTIYF	TGTGCCAGCAGCGCCAGCTCAGTCTCTGGAAACACCATATATTTT
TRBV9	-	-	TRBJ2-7	CASSVESNREYEQYF	TGTGCCAGCAGCGTAGAGTCAAACAGGGAATACGAGCAGTACTTC
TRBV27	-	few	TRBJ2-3	CASRYGGTQYF	TGTGCCAGCAGATACGGGGGTACGCAGTATTTT
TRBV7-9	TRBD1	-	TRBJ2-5	CASSFRGQQETQYF	TGTGCCAGCAGTTTTAGGGGACAGCAAGAGACCCAGTACTTC
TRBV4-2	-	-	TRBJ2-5	CASSQDPPPIQRAEETQYF	TGTGCCAGCAGCCAAGATCCCCCTCCGATCCAGCGGGCGGAAGAGACCCAGTACTTC
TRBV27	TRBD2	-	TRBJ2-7	CASSLGGGYEQYF	TGTGCCAGCAGTTTAGGCGGGGGTTACGAGCAGTACTTC
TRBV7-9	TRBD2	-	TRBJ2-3	CASSLVVAGHKDTQYF	TGTGCCAGCAGCTTGGTGGTAGCGGGACATAAAGATACGCAGTATTTT
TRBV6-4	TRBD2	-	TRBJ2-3	CASSVTSGSTDTQYF	TGTGCCAGCAGTGTAACTAGCGGGAGCACAGATACGCAGTATTTT
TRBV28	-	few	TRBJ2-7	CASSEAPAGWNYEQYF	TGTGCCAGCAGTGAGGCACCGGCAGGGTGGAACTACGAGCAGTACTTC
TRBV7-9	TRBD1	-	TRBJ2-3	CASSPFLGTGEVGTQYF	TGTGCCAGCAGCCCATTTTTGGGAACAGGGGAAGTTGGTACGCAGTATTTT
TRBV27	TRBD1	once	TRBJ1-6	CASSPWGDRVSPLHF	TGTGCCAGCAGTCCCTGGGGGGACAGGGTTTCACCCCTCCACTTT
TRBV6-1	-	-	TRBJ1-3	CASSESGDSGNTIYF	TGTGCCAGCAGTGAATCTGGGGACTCTGGAAACACCATATATTTT
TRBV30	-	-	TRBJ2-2	CAWSVLTTHTGELFF	TGTGCCTGGAGTGTACTGACTACCCACACCGGGGAGCTGTTTTTT
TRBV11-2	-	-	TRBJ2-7	CASTPQNRAGEQYF	TGTGCCAGCACCCCACAGAACAGAGCCGGTGAGCAGTACTTC
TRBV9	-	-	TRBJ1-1	CASSVAWAPGTEAFF	TGTGCCAGCAGCGTAGCTTGGGCGCCAGGCACTGAAGCTTTCTTT
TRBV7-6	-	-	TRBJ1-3	CASSLIGDTIYF	TGTGCCAGCAGCTTAATTGGAGACACCATATATTTT
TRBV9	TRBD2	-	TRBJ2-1	CASSGTSGRNEQFF	TGTGCCAGCAGCGGGACTAGCGGGAGGAATGAGCAGTTCTTC
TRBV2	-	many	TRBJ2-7	CASSVEEDPERGEQYF	TGTGCCAGCAGTGTTGAGGAGGATCCTGAACGGGGGGAGCAGTACTTC
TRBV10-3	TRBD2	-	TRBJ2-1	CAIRGSGGRADNYNEQFF	TGTGCCATCAGGGGCTCGGGCGGGAGGGCCGACAATTACAATGAGCAGTTCTTC
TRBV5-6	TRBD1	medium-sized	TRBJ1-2	CASSYGTVLTHGYTF	TGTGCCAGCAGTTACGGGACAGTTCTGACTCATGGCTACACCTTC
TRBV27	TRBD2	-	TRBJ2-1	CASSLWLAGGSYNEQFF	TGTGCCAGCAGTTTGTGGCTAGCGGGAGGCTCCTACAATGAGCAGTTCTTC
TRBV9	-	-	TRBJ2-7	CASSPRAGNGEQYF	TGTGCCAGCAGCCCAAGGGCGGGAAACGGCGAGCAGTACTTC
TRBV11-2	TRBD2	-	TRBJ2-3	CASSFRGRDSTDTQYF	TGTGCCAGCAGCTTTAGAGGGAGGGATAGCACAGATACGCAGTATTTT
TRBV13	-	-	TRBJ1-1	CASKDLNTEAFF	TGTGCCAGCAAGGATCTGAACACTGAAGCTTTCTTT
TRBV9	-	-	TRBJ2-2	CASNDGGGGELFF	TGTGCCAGCAATGACGGGGGCGGCGGGGAGCTGTTTTTT
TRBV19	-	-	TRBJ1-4	CASGQGFEKLFF	TGTGCCAGTGGGCAGGGATTTGAAAAACTGTTTTTT
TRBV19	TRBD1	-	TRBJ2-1	CASSLDRVSYNEQFF	TGTGCCAGTAGTCTGGACAGGGTCTCCTACAATGAGCAGTTCTTC
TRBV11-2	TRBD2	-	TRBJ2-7	CASSLDRGTSGYEQYF	TGTGCCAGCAGCTTAGATCGGGGGACTAGTGGTTACGAGCAGTACTTC
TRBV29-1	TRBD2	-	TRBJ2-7	CSVLAGEGYEQYF	TGCAGCGTTTTAGCGGGAGAAGGTTACGAGCAGTACTTC